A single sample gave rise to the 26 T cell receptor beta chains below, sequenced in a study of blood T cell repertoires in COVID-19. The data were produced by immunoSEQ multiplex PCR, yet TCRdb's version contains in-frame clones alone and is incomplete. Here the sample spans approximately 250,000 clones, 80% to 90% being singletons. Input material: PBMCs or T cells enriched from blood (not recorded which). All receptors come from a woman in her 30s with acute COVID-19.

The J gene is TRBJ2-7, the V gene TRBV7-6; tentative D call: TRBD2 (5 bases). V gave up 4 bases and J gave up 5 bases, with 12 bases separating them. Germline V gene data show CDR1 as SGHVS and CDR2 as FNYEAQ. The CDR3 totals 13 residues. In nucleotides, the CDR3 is TGTGCCAGCAGCTCCATGGACGGGAACGAGCAGTACTTC. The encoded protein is CASSSMDGNEQYF.

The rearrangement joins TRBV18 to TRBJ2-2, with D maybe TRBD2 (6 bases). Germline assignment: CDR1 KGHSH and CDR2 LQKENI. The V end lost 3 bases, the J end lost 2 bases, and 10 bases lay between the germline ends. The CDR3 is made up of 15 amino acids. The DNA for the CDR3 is TGTGCCAGCTCACCCCTAGCGACAAACACCGGGGAGCTGTTTTTT. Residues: CASSPLATNTGELFF.

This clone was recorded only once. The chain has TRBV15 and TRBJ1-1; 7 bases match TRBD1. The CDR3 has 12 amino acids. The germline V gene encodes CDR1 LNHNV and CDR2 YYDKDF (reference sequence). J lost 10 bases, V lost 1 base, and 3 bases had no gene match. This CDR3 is CATSRGQGLAFF. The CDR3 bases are TGTGCCACCAGCAGAGGACAGGGTTTAGCTTTCTTT.

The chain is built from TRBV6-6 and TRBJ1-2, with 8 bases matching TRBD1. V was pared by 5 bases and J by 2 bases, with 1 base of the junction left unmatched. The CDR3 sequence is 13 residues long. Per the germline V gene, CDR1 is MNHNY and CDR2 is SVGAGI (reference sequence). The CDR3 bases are TGTGCCAGCAGTGACAGGGGCAACTATGGCTACACCTTC. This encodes CASSDRGNYGYTF.

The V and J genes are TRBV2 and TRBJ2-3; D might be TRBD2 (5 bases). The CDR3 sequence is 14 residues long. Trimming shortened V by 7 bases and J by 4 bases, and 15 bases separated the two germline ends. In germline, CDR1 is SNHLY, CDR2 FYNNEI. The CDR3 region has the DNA TGTGCCAGCATAGCCCTAGAGGGCCCAGATACGCAGTATTTT. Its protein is CASIALEGPDTQYF.

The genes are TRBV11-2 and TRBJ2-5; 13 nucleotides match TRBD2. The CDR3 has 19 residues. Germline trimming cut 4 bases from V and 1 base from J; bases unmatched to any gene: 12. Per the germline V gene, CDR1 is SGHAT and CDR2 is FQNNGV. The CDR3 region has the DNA TGTGCCAGCAGCTCGCGACTAGCGGGAGGCCCAGAGCTCCAAGAGACCCAGTACTTC. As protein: CASSSRLAGGPELQETQYF.

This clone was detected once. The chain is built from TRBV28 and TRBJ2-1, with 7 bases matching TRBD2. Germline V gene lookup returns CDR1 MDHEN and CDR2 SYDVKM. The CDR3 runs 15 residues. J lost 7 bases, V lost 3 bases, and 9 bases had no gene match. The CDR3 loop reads CASSLGGRTGNEQFF. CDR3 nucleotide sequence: TGTGCCAGCAGTTTGGGCGGGAGAACGGGAAATGAGCAGTTCTTC. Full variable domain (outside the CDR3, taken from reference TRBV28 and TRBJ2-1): DVKVTQSSRYLVKRTGEKVFLECVQDMDHENMFWYRQDPGLGLRLIYFSYDVKMKEKGDIPEGYSVSREKKERFSLILESASTNQTSMYLCASSLGGRTGNEQFFGPGTRLTVL.

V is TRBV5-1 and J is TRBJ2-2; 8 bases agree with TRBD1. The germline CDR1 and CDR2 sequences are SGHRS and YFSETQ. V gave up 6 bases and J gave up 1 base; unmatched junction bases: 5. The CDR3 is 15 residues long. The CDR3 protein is CASIPGQENTGELFF. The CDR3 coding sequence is TGCGCCAGCATCCCGGGACAGGAGAACACCGGGGAGCTGTTTTTT.

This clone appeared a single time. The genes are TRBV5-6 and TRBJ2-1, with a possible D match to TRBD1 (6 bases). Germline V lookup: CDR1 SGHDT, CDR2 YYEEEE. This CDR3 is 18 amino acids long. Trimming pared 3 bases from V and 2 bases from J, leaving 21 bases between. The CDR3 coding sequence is TGTGCCAGCAGCTCCATCTGGGGGCGCACCTCAACCTACAATGAGCAGTTCTTC. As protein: CASSSIWGRTSTYNEQFF.

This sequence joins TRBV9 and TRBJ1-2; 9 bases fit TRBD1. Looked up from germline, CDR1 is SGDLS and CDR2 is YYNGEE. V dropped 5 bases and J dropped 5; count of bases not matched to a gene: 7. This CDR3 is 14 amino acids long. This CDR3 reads CASSRGTGRYGYTF. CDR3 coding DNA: TGTGCCAGCAGTCGAGGGACAGGGCGGTATGGCTACACCTTC.

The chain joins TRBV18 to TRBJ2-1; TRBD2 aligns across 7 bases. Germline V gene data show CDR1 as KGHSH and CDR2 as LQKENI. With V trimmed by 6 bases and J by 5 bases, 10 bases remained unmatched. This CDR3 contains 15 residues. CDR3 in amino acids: CASSPRGRAHNEQFF. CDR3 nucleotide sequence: TGTGCCAGCTCCCCGCGGGGGAGGGCCCACAATGAGCAGTTCTTC.

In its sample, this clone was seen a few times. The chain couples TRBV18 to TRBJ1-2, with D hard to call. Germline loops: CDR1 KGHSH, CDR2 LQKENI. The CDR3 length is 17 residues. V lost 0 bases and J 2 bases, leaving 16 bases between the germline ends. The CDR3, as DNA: TGTGCCAGCTCACCACCGTCGAGTTGGGCAGGAAACTATGGCTACACCTTC. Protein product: CASSPPSSWAGNYGYTF.

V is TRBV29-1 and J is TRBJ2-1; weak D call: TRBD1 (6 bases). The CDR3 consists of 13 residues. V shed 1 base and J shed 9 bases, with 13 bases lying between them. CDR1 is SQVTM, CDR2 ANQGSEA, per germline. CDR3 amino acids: CSVEAPRGGEQFF. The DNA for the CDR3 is TGCAGCGTTGAAGCCCCCAGGGGTGGTGAGCAGTTCTTC.

Here the CDR3 reads CASSAGTGGENEQFF. In DNA form, the CDR3 reads TGTGCCAGCAGTGCTGGGACAGGGGGTGAAAATGAGCAGTTCTTC. The J gene is TRBJ2-1, the V gene TRBV25-1, with 11 bases matching TRBD1. The CDR3 spans 15 residues. The ends lost 4 bases at V and 7 bases at J; junction bases unmatched: 6. The germline CDR1 and CDR2 sequences are MGHDK and SYGVNS. Full variable domain (remainder filled in from reference TRBV25-1 and TRBJ2-1): EADIYQTPRYLVIGTGKKITLECSQTMGHDKMYWYQQDPGMELHLIHYSYGVNSTEKGDLSSESTVSRIRTEHFPLTLESARPSHTSQYLCASSAGTGGENEQFFGPGTRLTVL.

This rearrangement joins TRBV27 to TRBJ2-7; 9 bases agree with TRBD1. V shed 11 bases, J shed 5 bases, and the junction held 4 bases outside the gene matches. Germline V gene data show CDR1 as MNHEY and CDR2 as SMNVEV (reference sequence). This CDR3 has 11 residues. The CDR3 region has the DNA TGTGCCGGAGGACAGGGGAACGAGCAGTACTTC. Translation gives CAGGQGNEQYF.

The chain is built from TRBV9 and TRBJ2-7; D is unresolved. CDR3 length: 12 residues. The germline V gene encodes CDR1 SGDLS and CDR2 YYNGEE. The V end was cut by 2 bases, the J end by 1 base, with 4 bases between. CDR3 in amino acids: CASSVISYEQYF. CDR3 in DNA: TGTGCCAGCAGCGTTATTTCCTACGAGCAGTACTTC. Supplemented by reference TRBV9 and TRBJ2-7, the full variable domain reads DSGVTQTPKHLITATGQRVTLRCSPRSGDLSVYWYQQSLDQGLQFLIQYYNGEERAKGNILERFSAQQFPDLHSELNLSSLELGDSALYFCASSVISYEQYFGPGTRLTVT.

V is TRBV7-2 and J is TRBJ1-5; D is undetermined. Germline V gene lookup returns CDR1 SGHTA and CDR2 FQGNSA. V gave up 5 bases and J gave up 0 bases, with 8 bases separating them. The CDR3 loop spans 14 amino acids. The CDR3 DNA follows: TGTGCCAGCAGCCCGCGGTATAGCAATCAGCCCCAGCATTTT. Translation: CASSPRYSNQPQHF.

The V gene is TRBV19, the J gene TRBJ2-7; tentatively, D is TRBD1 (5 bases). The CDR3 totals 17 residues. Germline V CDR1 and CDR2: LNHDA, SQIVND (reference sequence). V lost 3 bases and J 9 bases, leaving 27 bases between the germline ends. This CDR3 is CASSMRQDPRASFGQYF. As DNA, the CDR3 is TGTGCCAGTAGTATGAGGCAAGATCCCAGGGCTTCCTTCGGGCAGTACTTC.

CDR3 sequence reads: CASSPPWTGAYEQYF. In DNA form, the CDR3 reads TGTGCCAGCTCACCTCCCTGGACAGGGGCCTACGAGCAGTACTTC. V usage is TRBV18 and J usage is TRBJ2-7, with 9 bases matching TRBD1. Germline trimming cut 3 bases from V and 2 bases from J; bases unmatched to any gene: 5. Germline assignment: CDR1 KGHSH and CDR2 LQKENI. The CDR3 loop spans 15 amino acids.

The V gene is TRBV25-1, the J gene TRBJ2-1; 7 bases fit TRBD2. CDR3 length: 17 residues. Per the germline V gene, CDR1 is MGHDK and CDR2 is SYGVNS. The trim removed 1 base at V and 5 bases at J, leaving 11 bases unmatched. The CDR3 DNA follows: TGTGCCAGCAGTGAATCTACTCCCGGGACTAATCACAATGAGCAGTTCTTC. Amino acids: CASSESTPGTNHNEQFF.

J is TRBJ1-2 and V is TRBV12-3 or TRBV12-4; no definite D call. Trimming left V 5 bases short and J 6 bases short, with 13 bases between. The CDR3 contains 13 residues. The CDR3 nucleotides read TGTGCCAGCAGTCTCACGGGTAGCGATGGCTACACCTTC. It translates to CASSLTGSDGYTF.

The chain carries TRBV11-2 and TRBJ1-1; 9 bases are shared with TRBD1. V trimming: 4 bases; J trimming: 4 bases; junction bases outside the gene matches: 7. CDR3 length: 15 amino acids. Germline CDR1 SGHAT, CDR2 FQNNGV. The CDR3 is CASSSSETGGTEAFF. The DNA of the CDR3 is TGTGCCAGCAGCTCATCAGAGACAGGGGGCACTGAAGCTTTCTTT.

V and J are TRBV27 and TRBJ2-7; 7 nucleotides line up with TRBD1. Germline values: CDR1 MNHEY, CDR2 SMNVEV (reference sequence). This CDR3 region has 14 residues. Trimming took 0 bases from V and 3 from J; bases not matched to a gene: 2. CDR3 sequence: CASSLSGQSYEQYF. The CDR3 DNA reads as TGTGCCAGCAGTTTATCGGGACAGAGCTACGAGCAGTACTTC.

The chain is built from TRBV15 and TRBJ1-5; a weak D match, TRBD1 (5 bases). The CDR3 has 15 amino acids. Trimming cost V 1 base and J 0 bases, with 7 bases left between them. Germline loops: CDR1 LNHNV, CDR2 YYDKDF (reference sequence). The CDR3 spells CATSRARDSNQPQHF. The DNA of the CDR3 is TGTGCCACCAGCAGAGCCAGGGATAGCAATCAGCCCCAGCATTTT.

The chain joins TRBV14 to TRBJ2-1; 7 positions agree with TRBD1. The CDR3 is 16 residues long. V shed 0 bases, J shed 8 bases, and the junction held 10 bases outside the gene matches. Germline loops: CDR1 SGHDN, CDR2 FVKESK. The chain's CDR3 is CASSQDPRQGIDEQFF. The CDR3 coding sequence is TGTGCCAGCAGCCAAGACCCCCGACAGGGTATCGATGAGCAGTTCTTC. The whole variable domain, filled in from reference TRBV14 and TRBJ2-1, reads EAGVTQFPSHSVIEKGQTVTLRCDPISGHDNLYWYRRVMGKEIKFLLHFVKESKQDESGMPNNRFLAERTGGTYSTLKVQPAELEDSGVYFCASSQDPRQGIDEQFFGPGTRLTVL.

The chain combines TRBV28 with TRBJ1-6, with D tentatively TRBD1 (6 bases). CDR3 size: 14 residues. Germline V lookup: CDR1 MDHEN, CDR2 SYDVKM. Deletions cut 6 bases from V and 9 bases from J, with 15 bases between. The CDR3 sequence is CASSPGQVPSPLHF. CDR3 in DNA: TGTGCCAGCAGCCCGGGACAAGTTCCTTCACCCCTCCACTTT.